Below, 20 T cell receptor beta chains from the same sample are listed, as sequenced in a study of T-cell reconstitution after alpha-beta-depleted transplantation in children. Unique molecular identifiers were incorporated during preparation of the TCRbeta library. MiXCR was run by TCRdb on the PCR reads, yielding one entry per CDR3 protein. The sample comprises roughly 500,000 distinct CDR3 sequences, approximately 20% of which are singletons, and around 3.3% rests with the top ten. The specimen was PBMCs from the stem cell graft donor, collected from the stem cell graft. Source of these receptors: a human donor who donated a stem cell graft to a child with acute lymphoblastic leukemia.

In its sample, this clonotype was seen a few times. The CDR3 here is CASSVAERLAGGKDTQYF. In DNA form, the CDR3 reads TGTGCCAGCAGCGTAGCAGAGAGGCTAGCGGGAGGGAAAGATACGCAGTATTTT. V usage is TRBV9 and J usage is TRBJ2-3, with 12 nucleotides matching TRBD2. CDR3 length: 18 amino acids. The ends lost 0 bases at V and 5 bases at J; junction bases unmatched: 10. The germline V gene has CDR1 SGDLS and CDR2 YYNGEE.

The chain combines TRBV20-1 with TRBJ2-7; D possibly uses TRBD1 or TRBD2 (5 bases each). The CDR3 extends over 15 amino acids. Germline values: CDR1 DFQATT, CDR2 SNEGSKA (reference sequence). The ends were cut back, 6 bases at V and 4 bases at J, with 22 bases in the middle. CDR3 DNA: TGCAGTGCCACCGGAGCCGGGGCGTTACTTTACGAGCAGTACTTC. Encoded protein: CSATGAGALLYEQYF.

This clonotype was seen only a few times. The chain couples TRBV6-1 to TRBJ2-2, with D uncertain. Trimming took off 6 bases at V and 2 bases at J, with 7 bases between the two ends. The CDR3 is made up of 13 amino acids. Germline V lookup: CDR1 MNHNS, CDR2 SASEGT. CDR3 nucleotide sequence: TGTGCCAGCAGACTCTCCAACACCGGGGAGCTGTTTTTT. Its translation is CASRLSNTGELFF.

This chain joins TRBV10-3 and TRBJ1-1; 8 positions match TRBD1. Germline-derived CDR1 and CDR2 are ENHRY and SYGVKD. There are 16 residues in the CDR3. V lost 2 bases, J lost 1 base, and 6 bases stayed unmatched. This CDR3 reads CAISEKPDRANTEAFF. In DNA, the CDR3 is TGTGCCATCAGTGAGAAACCGGACAGGGCGAACACTGAAGCTTTCTTT.

The chain is built from TRBV5-1 and TRBJ1-2; D remains ambiguous. CDR1 SGHRS and CDR2 YFSETQ come from the germline V gene. Trimming removed 1 base from V and 4 bases from J, with 17 bases in between. CDR3 size: 16 residues. CDR3 in DNA: TGCGCCAGCAGCTTGAACGCAGGCCCCCTCAGCTATGGCTACACCTTC. Protein product: CASSLNAGPLSYGYTF.

This clonotype has just a few counts. V gene TRBV5-1 combines with J gene TRBJ2-7, with D perhaps matching TRBD1 (6 bases). This CDR3 is built from 15 residues. Germline values: CDR1 SGHRS, CDR2 YFSETQ. V lost 3 bases to trimming and J lost 6 bases, with 19 bases between them. In nucleotides, the CDR3 is TGCGCCAGCAGCTCGCCGGACAGTGTTCTGCCCGAGCAGTACTTC. This encodes CASSSPDSVLPEQYF.

This clonotype was seen a handful of times. The V and J genes are TRBV5-1 and TRBJ1-1; TRBD1 is a possible D gene (5 bases). The CDR3 runs to 16 residues. Trimming pared 1 base from V and 2 bases from J, leaving 15 bases between. The germline gives CDR1 SGHRS, CDR2 YFSETQ. The CDR3 DNA follows: TGCGCCAGCAGCTTGTTGGGGGGATCGAAAAACACTGAAGCTTTCTTT. This encodes CASSLLGGSKNTEAFF.

The V and J genes are TRBV19 and TRBJ2-7; D gene ambiguous. The V end was cut by 7 bases, the J end by 7 bases, with 14 bases between. The CDR3 runs to 12 residues. The germline gives CDR1 LNHDA, CDR2 SQIVND (reference sequence). The CDR3 here is CASNDGSWEQYF. The CDR3 nucleotides read TGTGCCAGTAATGACGGTTCCTGGGAGCAGTACTTC. The whole variable domain, remainder taken from reference TRBV19 and TRBJ2-7, is DGGITQSPKYLFRKEGQNVTLSCEQNLNHDAMYWYRQDPGQGLRLIYYSQIVNDFQKGDIAEGYSVSREKKESFPLTVTSAQKNPTAFYLCASNDGSWEQYFGPGTRLTVT.

The J gene is TRBJ2-3, the V gene TRBV29-1, with D perhaps matching TRBD1 or TRBD2 (7 bases each). The V end was cut by 5 bases, the J end by 5 bases, with 14 bases between. Germline loops: CDR1 SQVTM, CDR2 ANQGSEA. CDR3 length: 13 amino acids. This CDR3 is CSVPGGGGDTQYF. The CDR3 DNA sequence: TGCAGCGTTCCAGGGGGAGGGGGAGATACGCAGTATTTT.

This clonotype was found a few times. The V call is TRBV9, the J call TRBJ1-4, with 7 bases matching TRBD1. Germline CDR1 SGDLS, CDR2 YYNGEE. The CDR3 is 16 residues long. Losses at the gene ends were 4 bases for V and 5 bases for J; bases not matched to a gene: 11. The CDR3 reads CASSPQTGTVNEKLFF. CDR3 bases: TGTGCCAGCAGCCCCCAGACCGGGACAGTCAATGAAAAACTGTTTTTT.

This clonotype occurred many times. V gene TRBV12-3 or TRBV12-4 combines with J gene TRBJ2-5; 8 nucleotides match TRBD1. The CDR3 covers 13 residues. The V and J ends lost 6 bases and 2 bases, in that order; junction bases with no gene match: 2. CDR3 residues: CASRRTGQETQYF. CDR3 coding DNA: TGTGCCAGCAGACGGACAGGGCAAGAGACCCAGTACTTC.

V gene TRBV29-1 combines with J gene TRBJ1-1; unclear D gene. Germline V gene sequence: CDR1 SQVTM, CDR2 ANQGSEA. The CDR3 loop spans 10 amino acids. Deletions cut 6 bases from V and 5 bases from J, with 7 bases between. The DNA for the CDR3 is TGCAGCGTGGACCAGACTGAAGCTTTCTTT. The encoded protein is CSVDQTEAFF.

This clonotype was seen only a few times. The chain has TRBV10-3 and TRBJ2-7; D is ambiguous. Germline V gene data show CDR1 as ENHRY and CDR2 as SYGVKD. V gave up 6 bases and J gave up 4 bases, with 13 bases separating them. CDR3 length equals 13 residues. In nucleotides, the CDR3 is TGTGCCATCAGCGACCCCAACGAATACGAGCAGTACTTC. This encodes CAISDPNEYEQYF.

V gene TRBV11-3 combines with J gene TRBJ2-1; perhaps TRBD2 as D (7 bases). V was cut by 2 bases and J by 4 bases, with 12 bases left in between. The CDR3 sequence is 15 residues long. The germline V gene has CDR1 SGHNT and CDR2 YENEEA. The CDR3 region has the DNA TGTGCCAGCAGCTTAAGGGGGGGATTGTACAATGAGCAGTTCTTC. Its protein is CASSLRGGLYNEQFF.

This clonotype was counted between two and nine times. This sequence joins TRBV27 and TRBJ2-1, with 11 bases matching TRBD2. This CDR3 is 17 amino acids long. With 1 base clipped from V and 7 bases from J, the junction kept 9 bases outside the gene matches. Germline V gene data show CDR1 as MNHEY and CDR2 as SMNVEV (reference sequence). CDR3 sequence reads: CASSLWIAGGPGNEQFF. Written as DNA, the CDR3 is TGTGCCAGCAGTTTATGGATAGCGGGAGGGCCTGGGAATGAGCAGTTCTTC.

The genes are TRBV12-3 or TRBV12-4 and TRBJ2-3; perhaps TRBD2 as D (5 bases). The CDR3 loop spans 13 amino acids. V lost 3 bases, J lost 5 bases, and 9 bases lay in between. CDR3 bases: TGTGCCAGCAGTTTCTCGGGGAGAGATACGCAGTATTTT. Its translation: CASSFSGRDTQYF.

The rearrangement uses TRBV9 and TRBJ2-3; the match to TRBD2 covers 8 bases. Trimming cost V 7 bases and J 1 base; bases outside gene matches: 11. Germline CDR1 and CDR2: SGDLS and YYNGEE. This CDR3 spans 16 amino acids. The CDR3 here is CASGSGSGVRTDTQYF. The CDR3 nucleotides read TGTGCCAGCGGGTCGGGTAGCGGGGTACGCACAGATACGCAGTATTTT.

The CDR3 here is CASSHRVSSTDTQYF. In DNA, the CDR3 is TGTGCCAGCAGCCATAGAGTTTCTAGCACAGATACGCAGTATTTT. The chain has TRBV14 and TRBJ2-3; the D is unclear. V shed 3 bases and J shed 0 bases, with 10 bases lying between them. CDR3 length equals 15 residues. Germline V gene sequence: CDR1 SGHDN, CDR2 FVKESK.

The chain employs TRBV15 and TRBJ2-6; the D gene is possibly TRBD1 (5 bases). The ends were cut back, 2 bases at V and 4 bases at J, with 18 bases in the middle. The CDR3 is 18 amino acids. CDR1 is LNHNV, CDR2 YYDKDF, per germline (reference sequence). CDR3 bases: TGTGCCACCAGCAGATCTCAGGGTGTTATCTTCGGGGCCAACGTCCTGACTTTC. Protein: CATSRSQGVIFGANVLTF.

The chain joins TRBV27 to TRBJ1-5; TRBD1 is a possible D gene (5 bases). This CDR3 region has 16 residues. Germline V lookup: CDR1 MNHEY, CDR2 SMNVEV (reference sequence). Trimming pared 4 bases from V and 5 bases from J, leaving 18 bases between. CDR3 region: CASSSRGRVKDQPQHF. CDR3 sequence (DNA): TGTGCCAGCAGTTCCCGGGGGAGGGTGAAGGATCAGCCCCAGCATTTT.